This TCR beta chain was recorded in a study of cytomegalovirus exposure and HLA in healthy donors. Study-level results: About 87% or about 30% of the time was how often most TCR beta V segments were productive, according to an earlier analysis.

These donors counted as nominally healthy when sampled, but unrecorded immune exposures were likely. This PCR relied on a set of 60 Vbeta primers and 13 Jbeta primers. Assay: immunoSEQ multiplex PCR; the TCRdb copy retains only in-frame clones and omits some. The sample records 150,000 to 200,000 clones, nearly 80% being singletons. A word on this clone: Its antigen is still unknown.

The TCR was taken from a man aged 50 or older in good health and CMV-seropositive. Material for sequencing was PBMCs.

The CDR3 DNA reads TGTGCCAGCGAACGGACTAGGAGGAATGAGCAGTTCTTC. Amino acids: CASERTRRNEQFF. The chain employs TRBV6-1 and TRBJ2-1; 7 nucleotides line up with TRBD2. Germline V CDR1 and CDR2: MNHNS, SASEGT. There are 13 residues in the CDR3. V dropped 8 bases and J dropped 7; count of bases not matched to a gene: 8.